This T cell receptor beta chain was sequenced in a study of monozygotic twins with inflammatory bowel disease (dated by TCRdb to between 2018 and 2021). Describing the broader study: The full study comprised approximately 28 monozygotic twin pairs: nine German pairs (four IBD-concordant, five IBD-discordant) and 19 IBD-discordant Danish pairs. Within discordant pairs, disease-associated traits were sought mainly by comparing IBD patients with their genetically identical healthy co-twins. Each individual had, on average, about 151 000 unique TCRalpha sequences and 181 000 unique TCRbeta sequences available for analysis.

Library generation was performed with 5' RACE. For each TCR library, approximately 3,700 ng of total RNA was used. For each sample, cDNA was synthesized in eight separate reactions using SMARTScribe reverse transcriptase. During cDNA synthesis, template switching introduced unique molecular identifiers that contained a 6-nucleotide sample barcode. Amplification of TCRalpha and TCRbeta cDNA involved two nested PCRs of 16 and 9 cycles, and each PCR was followed by bead purification. Before amplification, the cDNA was treated with uracil DNA-glycosylase and purified using the QIAquick PCR purification kit. In the second PCR, Illumina TruSeq-compatible adapters and sample-specific barcodes were added. TapeStation and Qubit were used to check library quality and concentration, and 4 to 6.5 ng of each library went into the pool. Pooled libraries were sequenced on an Illumina HiSeq2500 single-index Rapid Run with 2 x 100 bp reads and custom sequencing primers. The study's own analysis went as follows. UMI-based consensus assembly with MiGEC version 1.2.6 was used to correct PCR and sequencing errors. MiXCR version 2.1.1 was used to carry out V(D)J alignment, clonotype assembly and CDR3 extraction. Normalisation of gene usage, clonotype sharing and MAIT/NKT TCR abundance was achieved by analysing the top 1000, 10 000 and 20 000 clonotypes per sample. Diversity was computed as the inverse Simpson index with the vegan R package after downsampling to 27 000 UMIs. Paired Mann-Whitney U tests were applied to discordant twin pairs, and Benjamini-Hochberg correction was used for multiple testing. Based on TCRdb reprocessing of the reads, there is one entry per CDR3 protein sequence, and DNA is missing. None of the V and J calls come from the authors' own analysis; TCRdb made them. The sample's records list around 400,000 distinct CDR3 sequences. Less than 2.5% of the sample is in the top ten clones.

What the study reported, not specific to this receptor: TCRbeta repertoire diversity, by inverse Simpson index, was decreased in IBD patients compared with their healthy co-twins. Compared with healthy twins, IBD patients had fewer clonotypes in common with other individuals, a difference most pronounced in patients showing signs of disease activity. Different T cell subtypes could not be distinguished in the analysis. Concordant and discordant twins showed no difference in repertoire similarity, possibly because of limited statistical power. The results gave no support for a single strong signal or clonotype linked to IBD. Because patients were on differing immunosuppressive treatments, the repertoires may have picked up extra background noise and inter-individual variability.

Regarding this clonotype: Its antigen target is currently unknown.

From each donor, a roughly 2.5 ml peripheral blood sample was collected into PAXgene tubes and stored at -80 degrees C. Total RNA was isolated from whole blood with the PAXgene blood miRNA kit on an automated QIAcube, without T cell sorting. Peripheral blood from monozygotic twin pairs concordant or discordant for inflammatory bowel disease was subjected to deep TCRalpha and TCRbeta repertoire profiling with unique molecular barcoding. For every twin pair, smoking habits were documented, and each individual was categorised as a current, former or never smoker. This TCR was sampled from a human donor with ulcerative colitis or Crohn's disease, or a healthy co-twin of an affected twin (not recorded which). The sample was blood.

The CDR3 in this case is CASSLKTLGGNTIYF. The sequence joins TRBV5-6 to TRBJ1-3. The CDR3, cysteine through phenylalanine, is 15 amino acids long. Only the protein sequence is given. Sequences SGHDT (CDR1) and YYEEEE (CDR2) are obtained from the germline V gene.